The 2 T cell receptor beta chains in this list originate from one sample, sequenced in a study of T cells in women clearing cervical HPV infection. Some clones are missing from TCRdb's copy, which holds only in-frame ones; the method was immunoSEQ multiplex PCR. This table holds 30,000 or so clones. The sequenced sample consisted of blood buffy coat. The source of these receptors is a woman between 18 and 70 years old with a cervical HPV16 infection that either progressed to CIN3+ or cleared (not recorded which).

On this clone: From the germline J gene comes the end of the CDR3, since the read stops 3 residues before it. The rearrangement uses TRBV5-4 and TRBJ2-5, with TRBD1 as a possible D gene (6 bases). Germline V CDR1 and CDR2: SGHNT, YYREEE (reference sequence). The CDR3 runs to 15 residues. Trimming stripped 3 bases from V and 5 bases from J, with 17 bases between. CDR3 sequence reads: CASSSKQGGLETQYF. The sequenced CDR3 bases are TGTGCCAGCAGCTCGAAACAGGGCGGTTTGGAGACC. The variable domain in full, completed from reference TRBV5-4 and TRBJ2-5, reads ETGVTQSPTHLIKTRGQQVTLRCSSQSGHNTVSWYQQALGQGPQFIFQYYREEENGRGNFPPRFSGLQFPNYSSELNVNALELDDSALYLCASSSKQGGLETQYFGPGTRLLVL.

About this clone itself: One end of the junction varies from germline; a read error may be responsible. The read ends 3 residues early relative to the CDR3; the germline J gene fills the gap. This chain connects TRBV6-1 to TRBJ2-7, with TRBD1 as a possible D gene (5 bases). The V gene's germline CDR1 is MNHNS and CDR2 SASEGT. This CDR3 has 13 amino acids. CDR3 DNA (partial): TGTGCCAGCAGAGAAGTACAGGATTACGAG. This translates into CASREVQDYE. The entire CDR3 protein reads CASREVQDYEQYF.